The 10 T cell receptor beta chains presented below share a single source sample, sequenced in a study of CD8+ T cells in alopecia areata. Reverse transcribed after extraction, RNA yielded cDNA as the sequencing template. Libraries were prepared by immunoSEQ multiplex PCR; TCRdb keeps only in-frame clonotypes and omits some of them. This table has approximately 99,000 clones, approximately 63% appearing once. The specimen sequenced was CD8+ T cells sorted from blood. The receptors here all came from a human donor in good health.

This chain links TRBV27 with TRBJ1-1; D not certain. V was clipped by 6 bases and J by 0 bases, with 8 bases between them. The germline V gene encodes CDR1 MNHEY and CDR2 SMNVEV (reference sequence). This CDR3 comprises 13 residues. Here the CDR3 reads CASSLLVNTEAFF. CDR3 in DNA: TGTGCCAGCAGCCTCCTCGTGAACACTGAAGCTTTCTTT.

J is TRBJ2-2 and V is TRBV11-1; D uncertain. Germline CDR1 and CDR2: SGHAT and FQDESV (reference sequence). CDR3 length: 14 residues. Deletions cut 1 base from V and 5 bases from J, with 8 bases between. DNA of the CDR3: TGTGCCAGCAGCTTAGTAGGAACAACCGGGGAGCTGTTTTTT. Amino acids: CASSLVGTTGELFF. Full variable domain (rest looked up from reference TRBV11-1 and TRBJ2-2): EAEVAQSPRYKITEKSQAVAFWCDPISGHATLYWYRQILGQGPELLVQFQDESVVDDSQLPKDRFSAERLKGVDSTLKIQPAELGDSAMYLCASSLVGTTGELFFGEGSRLTVL.

The V call is TRBV5-4, the J call TRBJ2-5, with 7 positions matching TRBD1. Trimming cost V 0 bases and J 5 bases; bases outside gene matches: 13. The CDR3 is 17 residues long. CDR1 and CDR2 (germline): SGHNT, YYREEE (reference sequence). CDR3 sequence: CASSLDGQAWRRETQYF. DNA for the CDR3: TGTGCCAGCAGCTTGGATGGACAGGCCTGGCGACGGGAGACCCAGTACTTC.

CDR3 amino acids: CASTTADTEAFF. CDR3 nucleotide sequence: TGTGCCAGCACGACAGCCGACACTGAAGCTTTCTTT. The chain combines TRBV13 with TRBJ1-1; a weak D match, TRBD1 (5 bases). Germline assignment: CDR1 PRHDT and CDR2 FYEKMQ (reference sequence). The V gene lost 7 bases and the J gene lost 3 bases, with 9 bases spanning the gap. This CDR3 has 12 amino acids.

This clone has a handful of counts. The CDR3 loop is CASSLVGGGQETQYF. As DNA, the CDR3 is TGTGCCAGCAGCTTAGTGGGGGGGGGCCAAGAGACCCAGTACTTC. The gene calls are TRBV7-6 and TRBJ2-5; TRBD2 agrees at 7 bases. The CDR3 is 15 residues long. Germline assignment: CDR1 SGHVS and CDR2 FNYEAQ. The ends lost 1 base at V and 1 base at J; junction bases unmatched: 3.

This rearrangement joins TRBV7-2 to TRBJ1-5, with D possibly TRBD1 on 6 matching bases. The germline gives CDR1 SGHTA, CDR2 FQGNSA. This CDR3 spans 15 amino acids. The V and J ends lost 1 base and 6 bases respectively, with 13 bases between them. The CDR3 spells CASSLVSGVGQPQHF. The DNA of the CDR3 is TGTGCCAGCAGCTTAGTGTCAGGGGTGGGTCAGCCCCAGCATTTT. The full variable domain, completed using reference TRBV7-2 and TRBJ1-5, is GAGVSQSPSNKVTEKGKDVELRCDPISGHTALYWYRQSLGQGLEFLIYFQGNSAPDKSGLPSDRFSAERTGGSVSTLTIQRTQQEDSAVYLCASSLVSGVGQPQHFGDGTRLSIL.

This clone was observed a few times. The chain couples TRBV10-3 to TRBJ2-3; 8 bases line up with TRBD1. CDR3 length: 16 amino acids. Germline V gene data show CDR1 as ENHRY and CDR2 as SYGVKD. J lost 2 bases, V lost 0 bases, and 4 bases had no gene match. CDR3 sequence (DNA): TGTGCCATCAGTGAGTCTGGGGACAGGTCCACAGATACGCAGTATTTT. It specifies CAISESGDRSTDTQYF.

The V call is TRBV19, the J call TRBJ2-1; 8 nucleotides agree with TRBD2. There are 14 residues in the CDR3. Germline CDR1 LNHDA, CDR2 SQIVND (reference sequence). J was trimmed by 3 bases and V by 7 bases; bases with no gene match: 5. In DNA, the CDR3 is TGTGCCAGTACCGTCGGGGGGGTCTACAATGAGCAGTTCTTC. Translation: CASTVGGVYNEQFF.

The chain recombines TRBV29-1 with TRBJ2-7; D is unresolved. Trimming pared 1 base from V and 3 bases from J, leaving 16 bases between. There are 15 residues in the CDR3. From germline, CDR1 is SQVTM and CDR2 ANQGSEA. In DNA form, the CDR3 reads TGCAGCGTTGAAGCCCCCCACACTTCGGTCTACGAGCAGTACTTC. Amino acid sequence: CSVEAPHTSVYEQYF.

The rearrangement uses TRBV7-9 and TRBJ2-3, with 9 bases aligning to TRBD2. Per germline, CDR1 SEHNR and CDR2 FQNEAQ (reference sequence). This CDR3 has 17 residues. V shed 5 bases, J shed 3 bases, and the junction held 12 bases outside the gene matches. The CDR3 reads CASSQDLAGGPTDTQYF. DNA for the CDR3: TGTGCCAGCAGCCAAGACTTGGCGGGGGGGCCGACAGATACGCAGTATTTT.